This T cell receptor beta chain was captured by sequencing in a study of beta chain features in type 1 diabetes. Study details: Sorted cells from all samples, numbering roughly 100 million, were examined.

Per germline, CDR1 ENHRY and CDR2 SYGVKD. Trimming took 0 bases from V and 2 from J, leaving 7 bases between them. The CDR3 extends over 14 amino acids. Expressed TCRB transcripts were sequenced, since all the RNA that had been isolated was reverse transcribed. Sequenced naive, central memory and regulatory T cell samples produced an average of around 4 million reads. Sequencing was performed with immunoSEQ multiplex PCR; in TCRdb, only in-frame clones are kept and a portion is missing. Among 600,000 to 700,000 clones listed, roughly 12% were seen once. This clone showed up just a few times. Its antigen is as yet unknown. Findings of the study overall: Patients with Type 1 diabetes showed moderately but significantly shorter TCRB CDR3s in all four CD4+ subsets.

This chain joins TRBV10-3 and TRBJ1-1; D unresolved. This TCR derives from a man aged 18 to 30 with type 1 diabetes. Sequencing was carried out using naive CD4+ T cells from blood. CDR3 in DNA: TGTGCCATCAGTGAGTCGGAGGGAAACACTGAAGCTTTCTTT. This encodes CAISESEGNTEAFF.